These T cell receptor beta chains were read from a single sample in a study of T cells in Graves' hyperthyroidism and ophthalmopathy. TCRdb processed the multiplex PCR reads anew with MiXCR; each CDR3 protein has one entry. The data hold hundreds of thousands of distinct CDR3 sequences, with 35% to 40% observed a single time. The sample was blood. Receptor source: a man between 18 and 35 years old with Graves' hyperthyroidism. Both conserved end residues are part of each CDR3. Fields, in order: V gene, D gene, clone size, J gene, CDR3 protein, CDR3 DNA. A D gene is named only where the DNA matches it firmly. The size of a clone is reported for some rows only, either as once, few or many, or as a class for expanded clones.

TRBV9	TRBD1	-	TRBJ2-2	CASSVQGAQGGELFF	TGTGCCAGCAGCGTACAGGGGGCTCAAGGCGGGGAGCTGTTTTTT
TRBV10-3	-	-	TRBJ1-4	CAIRSGVGTDNEKLFF	TGTGCCATCAGATCAGGGGTTGGCACAGATAATGAAAAACTGTTTTTT
TRBV15	-	-	TRBJ2-6	CATSREGDNVLTF	TGTGCCACCAGCAGAGAGGGTGACAACGTCCTGACTTTC
TRBV13	-	many	TRBJ1-1	CASSLGQGSEAFF	TGTGCCAGCAGCTTAGGACAGGGCTCTGAAGCTTTCTTT
TRBV10-3	TRBD1	-	TRBJ2-7	CASSSPGQFSDEQYF	TGTGCCAGCAGCAGTCCGGGACAGTTTTCGGACGAGCAGTACTTC
TRBV2	-	-	TRBJ1-3	CASSAEGDLGNTIYF	TGTGCCAGCAGTGCGGAGGGGGACCTTGGAAACACCATATATTTT
TRBV7-2	-	few	TRBJ2-7	CASSFGGGPPHEQYF	TGTGCCAGCAGCTTCGGTGGAGGTCCCCCTCACGAGCAGTACTTC
TRBV2	-	many	TRBJ1-5	CASSEGDLNQPQHF	TGTGCCAGCAGTGAAGGGGACTTAAATCAGCCCCAGCATTTT
TRBV6-2/TRBV6-3	-	few	TRBJ2-7	CASAVGPYYEQYF	TGTGCCAGCGCCGTGGGGCCGTACTACGAGCAGTACTTC
TRBV7-2	-	once	TRBJ2-2	CASSLVVGYGELFF	TGTGCCAGCAGCTTAGTGGTCGGTTACGGGGAGCTGTTTTTT
TRBV29-1	TRBD1	-	TRBJ1-3	CSVEDPTGGSGNTIYF	TGCAGCGTTGAAGATCCTACAGGGGGCTCTGGAAACACCATATATTTT
TRBV7-8	-	-	TRBJ1-2	CASSLAASGGRGDGYTF	TGTGCCAGCAGCTTAGCAGCTAGCGGGGGACGCGGGGATGGCTACACCTTC
TRBV29-1	-	many	TRBJ1-2	CSVGDGDYGYTF	TGCAGCGTTGGGGACGGTGACTATGGCTACACCTTC
TRBV4-1	-	-	TRBJ2-5	CASSPTALGPETQYF	TGCGCCAGCTCCCCTACGGCTTTGGGGCCAGAGACCCAGTACTTC
TRBV5-4	-	-	TRBJ1-1	CASSEKGQGRTEAFF	TGTGCCAGCAGCGAAAAAGGCCAGGGGAGGACTGAAGCTTTCTTT
TRBV7-9	TRBD2	-	TRBJ2-2	CASSQGLAGAKAGELFF	TGTGCCAGCAGCCAAGGACTAGCGGGAGCGAAGGCCGGGGAGCTGTTTTTT
TRBV13	-	-	TRBJ1-1	CASSYSYTEASF	TGTGCCAGCAGCTACAGCTACACTGAAGCTTCCTTT
TRBV7-2	TRBD1	few	TRBJ1-2	CASSLGDRIGYTF	TGTGCCAGCAGCTTAGGGGACAGGATCGGCTACACCTTC
TRBV29-1	-	medium-sized	TRBJ2-7	CSVGQTSYEQYF	TGCAGCGTTGGACAGACCTCCTACGAGCAGTACTTC
TRBV25-1	-	-	TRBJ1-2	CASIRTLYGYTF	TGTGCCAGCATCCGGACCCTGTATGGCTACACCTTC